A selection of T cell receptor beta chains follows, all from one sample in a study of blood T cells in healthy people across ages. TCRdb itself ran the 5' RACE reads through MiXCR, one entry per CDR3 protein. The sample has about 830,000 distinct CDR3 sequences, 62% seen once. Sequencing input: blood. Every receptor here comes from a man aged 25-45 years in good health. The CDR3 runs from the conserved cysteine through the conserved F or W. D genes are given only for firm matches. Where a row states a size, it is once, few, many or the class of an expanded clone; other rows omit it.

v_call	j_call	clone_size	d_call	cdr3_nt	cdr3_aa
TRBV20-1	TRBJ1-5	NA	NA	TGCAGTGCTAGAGTCGGGGGGCGGCCGGCAGGCCAGCCCCAGCATTTT	CSARVGGRPAGQPQHF
TRBV7-2	TRBJ2-1	few	NA	TGTGCCAGCAGCTCGGAGGCAGGGCAATCCTACAATGAGCAGTTCTTC	CASSSEAGQSYNEQFF
TRBV6-1	TRBJ2-5	NA	TRBD1	TGTGCCAGCAAGGTGAACAGGGGTGACGACGGGCGGCAGTACTTC	CASKVNRGDDGRQYF
TRBV12-3/TRBV12-4	TRBJ2-1	NA	NA	TGTGCCAGCAGCCTGACTTGCGGGGTCGAGCAGTTCTTC	CASSLTCGVEQFF
TRBV25-1	TRBJ1-6	few	NA	TGTGCCAGCAGTTTACAGGGCCCGGGAGATTCACCCCTCCACTTT	CASSLQGPGDSPLHF
TRBV20-1	TRBJ2-3	NA	TRBD2	TGCAGTGCTAGAGTTGGCACTAGCGGCACAGATACGCAGTATTTT	CSARVGTSGTDTQYF
TRBV20-1	TRBJ1-5	NA	NA	TGCAGTGCTAGACTACAGCTTAGCAATCAGCCCCAGCATTTT	CSARLQLSNQPQHF
TRBV29-1	TRBJ2-7	NA	NA	TGCAGCGTTGTTAGTTTCCCCATCGAGGGGGGAAGGTCCTACGAGCAGTACTTC	CSVVSFPIEGGRSYEQYF
TRBV27	TRBJ2-7	NA	NA	TGTGCCAGCGTGCAGGTGATATACGAGCAGTACTTC	CASVQVIYEQYF
TRBV25-1	TRBJ1-2	NA	NA	TGTGCCAGCAGTGAAAGGAGGGGTGTAGGAGGCTACACCTTC	CASSERRGVGGYTF
TRBV29-1	TRBJ2-7	few	TRBD1	TGCAGCGTTAACTTACCCGGGACAGGGGACCCTTACGAGCAGTACTTC	CSVNLPGTGDPYEQYF
TRBV7-9	TRBJ1-5	NA	NA	TGTGCCAGCAGCGTTCACGGAAGCAATCAGCCCCAGCATTTT	CASSVHGSNQPQHF
TRBV7-8	TRBJ2-5	NA	NA	TGTGCCAGCAGCAAGGTCCTTCCACAAGAGACCCGGTACTTC	CASSKVLPQETRYF
TRBV6-2/TRBV6-3	TRBJ2-1	NA	NA	TGTGCCAGCAGTTTTCGGCGGGGAAAGGGTGGAGGCAATGAGCAGTTCTTC	CASSFRRGKGGGNEQFF
TRBV20-1	TRBJ2-7	few	NA	TGCACAACCAGCTACGGACAGCTCAGCGCCTACGAGCAGTACTTC	CTTSYGQLSAYEQYF
TRBV20-1	TRBJ2-4	NA	TRBD1	TGCAGTGCTAAGACAGGGGGCGATTCCAAAAACATTCAGTACTTC	CSAKTGGDSKNIQYF
TRBV4-2	TRBJ1-6	NA	TRBD1	TGTGCCAGCAGCCAAGATGGCACAGGGGCCGGCTCACCCCTCCACTTT	CASSQDGTGAGSPLHF
TRBV7-9	TRBJ2-7	NA	TRBD2	TGTGCCAGCAGCTTAGGGGTGAAAGCGGGGGCGGACGAGCAGTACTTC	CASSLGVKAGADEQYF
TRBV7-9	TRBJ2-1	NA	NA	TGTGCCAGCAGCTTAGCGCGGGGACCAACCTACAATGAGCAGTTCTTC	CASSLARGPTYNEQFF
TRBV6-5	TRBJ1-2	NA	TRBD1	TGTGCCAGCAGTTACTCGACGACCTGGGGACAGATCCATGGCTACACCTTC	CASSYSTTWGQIHGYTF
TRBV29-1	TRBJ2-1	few	NA	TGCAGCGTCGGACAGTACAATGAGCAGTTCTTC	CSVGQYNEQFF
TRBV24-1	TRBJ2-1	NA	NA	TGTGCCACCAGTGAGAGAACAGGGCGGTACCAAGAGACCCAGTTCTTC	CATSERTGRYQETQFF
TRBV20-1	TRBJ1-5	NA	TRBD1	TGCAGTGCTGGGACAGGGGGACCTAATCAGCCCCAGCATTTT	CSAGTGGPNQPQHF
TRBV12-3/TRBV12-4	TRBJ1-4	NA	TRBD1	TGTGCCAGCAGTCCCGACAGGGAGGACGAAAAACTGTTTTTT	CASSPDREDEKLFF
TRBV15	TRBJ2-5	NA	NA	TGTGCCACCAGCAGCCAGATGCCCGGGGTTACAGAGACCCAGTACTTC	CATSSQMPGVTETQYF
TRBV5-1	TRBJ1-6	NA	TRBD1	TGCGCCAGCGGCTTGGGACAACAGGGGTTAAATTCACCCCTCCACTTT	CASGLGQQGLNSPLHF
TRBV28	TRBJ2-1	NA	TRBD1	TGTGCCAGTTTACCGGGACAGGGGGGCAATGAGCAGTTCTTC	CASLPGQGGNEQFF
TRBV5-1	TRBJ1-2	few	TRBD1	TGCGCCAGCAGCTTGCAGGGACAGCGTAACTATGGCTACACCTTC	CASSLQGQRNYGYTF
TRBV10-3	TRBJ1-2	once	NA	TGTGCCATCAGTGATGGAGGGCTTGGCTACACCTTC	CAISDGGLGYTF
TRBV6-2/TRBV6-3	TRBJ2-7	NA	NA	TGTGCCAGCAGTTACTCTCTTTCCTACGAGCAGTACTTC	CASSYSLSYEQYF
TRBV12-3/TRBV12-4	TRBJ2-3	once	NA	TGTGCCAGCAGTTTAGCCTCTTTAGGCACAGATACGCAGTATTTT	CASSLASLGTDTQYF
TRBV29-1	TRBJ2-7	NA	NA	TGCAGCGTCGCGTCGTACAGGGCGAATTACGAGCAGTACTTC	CSVASYRANYEQYF